Sequencing of this TCR beta chain was carried out in a study of blood T cell repertoires in COVID-19 (dated by TCRdb to 2020 to 2022). Study-level background: Collaborator samples came from the United States, Italy and Spain and covered acute and convalescent phases of COVID-19. Where HLA class I and class II types were available, the types were taken from metadata supplied by the sample provider, not from assay-based typing. The repertoires were released in a freely available public database intended as a resource for research on the immune response to SARS-CoV-2. Nearly every sample came with metadata listing a de-identified subject ID, COVID-19 status, age in years and sex. The samples were drawn from two sources: the first 160 participants of the ongoing ImmuneRACE study, and 950 to 1,500 subjects contributed by 6 global collaborators. Subjects who had been exposed to COVID-19, were actively infected with it, or had recovered from it provided the deeply sampled blood TCRbeta repertoires that made up the dataset. The material from the prospective study consisted of cDNA or gDNA derived from T cells, B-cell-depleted T cells, or PBMCs. Summary of the overall study and its limitations: How much clinical and demographic metadata was included differed by source and by participant, and the metadata was provided uncurated.

In the prospective study, participants were about 18 to 100 years old, resided in 24 geographic areas of the United States, and were enrolled through a virtual design. To assign participants to cohorts, the prospective study relied on clinical history that participants themselves reported in a screening survey and a study questionnaire. For ImmuneRACE Cohort 3, a participant was defined as recovered based on two consecutive negative NP/OP PCR tests, clearance by a healthcare professional, or resolution of symptoms. In the prospective study, mobile phlebotomists collected whole blood, serum and a nasopharyngeal or oropharyngeal swab from each participant. Participants in the prospective study had the option to provide additional blood draws and questionnaires over a roughly 2-month period. Prospective study blood samples were shipped either frozen or at room temperature before DNA extraction. In the case of this clone: What this receptor recognizes is not known. Nothing much larger sits one base from this clone, and base qualities are not available.

The immunoSEQ Assay, a bias-controlled multiplex PCR, was used to amplify TCRbeta CDR3 regions from genomic DNA. Per the source publication's procedure: Within the assay, amplification of reference gene primers was used to estimate how many nucleated cells each sample contained. To quantify the absolute abundance of each unique TCRbeta CDR3 rearrangement, sequence reads were collapsed and filtered. For each sample, productive Simpson clonality was calculated as the square root of Simpson's diversity index over productive rearrangements. TCRdb mirrors the immuneACCESS table, restricted to in-frame sequences. Some clones are absent from its copies; in checked studies, under half trace to an unresolved V gene, and the reason for the others is unknown. That table gives V, J and clone size, and the DNA gave D and trimming. The sample includes about 250,000 clones, with 85% to 90% observed a single time. The ten most abundant clones make up roughly 2.5% of the sample.

Counted from cysteine to phenylalanine, this CDR3 has 14 amino acids. Here the CDR3 DNA is all that survives: 42 bases in frame from base 1. CDR1 and CDR2 are read off the germline V gene as SGHAT and FQNNGV. V was cut back by 5 bases and J by 2 bases, leaving a gap of 12 bases between them. Sequenced sample: PBMCs or T cells enriched from blood (not recorded which). This sequence was found in a woman in her late teens or twenties who had recovered from COVID-19. This receptor chain uses TRBV11-2 and TRBJ1-2, with an unclear D gene assignment. The CDR3 has the sequence CASSPEVDNYGYTF. The nucleotide sequence reads TGTGCCAGCAGCCCAGAGGTAGACAACTATGGCTACACCTTC.